The 26 T cell receptor beta chains below come from one sample, sequenced in a study of sequential checkpoint blockade in melanoma. Using immunoSEQ multiplex PCR, the repertoire was profiled, and TCRdb retains in-frame clones only, with some absent. The data hold fewer than 10,000 clones, with over 85% observed a single time. Indicated treatment: randomized to nivolumab then ipilimumab (arm A) or the reverse (arm B). This specimen consisted of CD8+ T cells sorted from blood (inferred from file names), obtained from a patient given nivolumab and ipilimumab in sequence. The receptors were sampled from a human donor with melanoma.

V is TRBV5-1 and J is TRBJ2-7; 13 bases agree with TRBD2. The V and J ends lost 3 bases and 3 bases, in that order; junction bases with no gene match: 0. Germline V lookup: CDR1 SGHRS, CDR2 YFSETQ. CDR3 length: 14 residues. In DNA, the CDR3 is TGCGCCAGCAGCTGGACTAGCGGGAGCTACGAGCAGTACGTC. This sequence encodes CASSWTSGSYEQYV.

The chain couples TRBV6-5 to TRBJ1-3; D gene ambiguous. Germline loops: CDR1 MNHEY, CDR2 SVGAGI. V was shortened by 0 bases and J by 8 bases, with 14 bases between the two germline ends. The CDR3 has 15 residues. CDR3: CASSYSYSSGDTIYF. CDR3 sequence (DNA): TGTGCCAGCAGTTACTCGTATAGCTCGGGAGACACCATATATTTT.

The J gene is TRBJ1-2, the V gene TRBV27; D is possibly TRBD1 (6 bases). Germline CDR1 reads MNHEY; CDR2 reads SMNVEV (reference sequence). Trimming shortened V by 6 bases and J by 5 bases, and 16 bases separated the two germline ends. The CDR3 is 14 residues long. In DNA form, the CDR3 reads TGTGCCAGCAGAGCTCCGGGACAAATTTATGGCTACACCTTC. Translating it yields CASRAPGQIYGYTF.

CDR3: CASSETGRRSRETQYF. CDR3 bases: TGTGCCAGTAGCGAGACAGGGAGGAGATCCAGGGAGACCCAGTACTTC. The rearrangement links TRBV19 to TRBJ2-5, with a possible D match to TRBD1 (7 bases). The length of the CDR3 is 16 residues. The germline V gene has CDR1 LNHDA and CDR2 SQIVND (reference sequence). V was clipped by 6 bases and J by 5 bases, with 22 bases between them. Complete variable domain (other parts from reference TRBV19 and TRBJ2-5): DGGITQSPKYLFRKEGQNVTLSCEQNLNHDAMYWYRQDPGQGLRLIYYSQIVNDFQKGDIAEGYSVSREKKESFPLTVTSAQKNPTAFYLCASSETGRRSRETQYFGPGTRLLVL.

The chain uses TRBV6-1 and TRBJ1-2; perhaps TRBD1 as D (5 bases). Germline loops: CDR1 MNHNS, CDR2 SASEGT. V dropped 2 bases and J dropped 6 bases, with 13 bases sitting between them. The CDR3 is 14 amino acids. CDR3 DNA sequence: TGTGCCAGCAGTGAAACATCAGGGATCAATGGCTACACCTTC. Amino acid sequence: CASSETSGINGYTF.

The genes are TRBV9 and TRBJ1-2; 8 nucleotides align to TRBD1. The CDR3 totals 15 residues. CDR1 is SGDLS, CDR2 YYNGEE, per germline. V lost 3 bases and J lost 5; bases outside the gene matches: 9. The CDR3 nucleotides read TGTGCCAGCAGCGCCGGGACAGGAACATATTATGGCTACACCTTC. Its protein product is CASSAGTGTYYGYTF.

This chain links TRBV2 with TRBJ2-1; 8 bases map to TRBD2. Germline V CDR1 and CDR2: SNHLY, FYNNEI. The CDR3 sequence is 14 residues long. V gave up 8 bases and J gave up 4 bases; unmatched junction bases: 7. The CDR3 nucleotides are TGTGCCAGCTTCGGCGGGGGGTGGTACAATGAGCAGTTCTTC. Encoded protein: CASFGGGWYNEQFF.

This CDR3 is CASSLAGTGLEQYF. In DNA form, the CDR3 reads TGTGCCAGCAGTTTGGCCGGGACAGGGTTAGAGCAGTACTTC. The chain links TRBV27 to TRBJ2-7; TRBD1 aligns across 9 bases. V shed 3 bases and J 7 bases; nucleotides not matched to a gene: 7. This CDR3 is 14 amino acids long. Per the germline V gene, CDR1 is MNHEY and CDR2 is SMNVEV (reference sequence).

The rearrangement uses TRBV6-6 and TRBJ1-5; 8 bases are a match to TRBD1. The CDR3 sequence is 15 residues long. With V trimmed by 7 bases and J by 5 bases, 10 bases remained unmatched. Germline V gene sequence: CDR1 MNHNY, CDR2 SVGAGI (reference sequence). For the CDR3, the DNA is TGTGCCAGCACCCAGTCAGACAGGGGCGATCAGCCCCAGCATTTT. Its protein is CASTQSDRGDQPQHF.

The chain couples TRBV2 to TRBJ2-7; maybe TRBD1 (7 bases). CDR1 and CDR2 (germline): SNHLY, FYNNEI. V was trimmed by 2 bases and J by 7 bases, leaving 15 bases between them. The CDR3 has 14 residues. CDR3 amino acids: CASSEMEGAREQYF. The CDR3 nucleotides are TGTGCCAGCAGTGAAATGGAGGGGGCGCGGGAGCAGTACTTC.

The chain has TRBV19 and TRBJ1-1; D call uncertain. Germline CDR1 reads LNHDA; CDR2 reads SQIVND (reference sequence). The CDR3 runs 14 residues. V lost 7 bases and J lost 3, with 15 bases in between. CDR3 nucleotides: TGTGCCAGTAATTTTGCAGGTGAATACACTGAAGCTTTCTTT. It specifies CASNFAGEYTEAFF.

This clone occurred once. V is TRBV27 and J is TRBJ2-7, with a possible D match to TRBD2 (5 bases). V dropped 6 bases and J dropped 4 bases, with 16 bases sitting between them. This CDR3 comprises 14 residues. Germline values: CDR1 MNHEY, CDR2 SMNVEV (reference sequence). CDR3: CASRRVSTPYEQYV. The CDR3 nucleotides are TGTGCCAGCAGGAGGGTGAGCACCCCATACGAGCAGTACGTC.

The rearrangement joins TRBV5-6 to TRBJ2-7, with D uncertain. Germline CDR1 is SGHDT and CDR2 is YYEEEE. Trimming removed 0 bases from V and 6 bases from J, with 10 bases in between. This CDR3 region has 13 residues. CDR3: CASSLESQAEQYV. For the CDR3, the DNA is TGTGCCAGCAGCTTGGAGTCTCAGGCCGAGCAGTACGTC.

The rearrangement links TRBV27 to TRBJ1-3, with D perhaps matching TRBD1 (5 bases). The CDR3 is 17 residues long. Trimming stripped 1 base from V and 0 bases from J, with 13 bases between. Germline V gene lookup returns CDR1 MNHEY and CDR2 SMNVEV (reference sequence). The CDR3 loop is CASSLFYGASSGNTIYF. CDR3 in DNA: TGTGCCAGCAGTTTATTTTATGGGGCGAGCTCTGGAAACACCATATATTTT.

This clone was detected only once. This chain links TRBV30 with TRBJ1-4; D remains ambiguous. Trimming removed 0 bases from V and 7 bases from J, with 9 bases in between. Germline assignment: CDR1 GTSNPN and CDR2 SVGIG (reference sequence). The CDR3 contains 13 residues. In DNA form, the CDR3 reads TGTGCCTGGAGTGTAAGAGGCCTTGAAAAACTGTTTTTT. It codes for CAWSVRGLEKLFF.

The chain links TRBV27 to TRBJ1-4; 11 bases line up with TRBD1. From germline, CDR1 is MNHEY and CDR2 SMNVEV (reference sequence). The J segment lost 6 bases and the V segment lost 6 bases, leaving 3 bases of the junction unmatched. This CDR3 comprises 14 residues. CDR3 DNA sequence: TGTGCCAGCAGAAAGGGACAGGGGGATGAAAAACTGTTTTTT. Protein: CASRKGQGDEKLFF.

V is TRBV5-1 and J is TRBJ2-7; possible D gene TRBD1, 6 bases. Germline-derived CDR1 and CDR2 are SGHRS and YFSETQ. CDR3 length equals 17 residues. V gave up 0 bases and J gave up 1 base, with 17 bases separating them. CDR3 nucleotide sequence: TGCGCCAGCAGCTTGGCCGGGTCAGGGGTAGGGTCCTACGAGCAGTACTTC. It is translated as CASSLAGSGVGSYEQYF. Full variable domain (rest looked up from reference TRBV5-1 and TRBJ2-7): KAGVTQTPRYLIKTRGQQVTLSCSPISGHRSVSWYQQTPGQGLQFLFEYFSETQRNKGNFPGRFSGRQFSNSRSEMNVSTLELGDSALYLCASSLAGSGVGSYEQYFGPGTRLTVT.

The chain carries TRBV28 and TRBJ2-7, with 9 bases matching TRBD2. Unmatched junction bases numbered 9, after V lost 3 bases and J lost 0 bases. This CDR3 comprises 17 residues. From germline, CDR1 is MDHEN and CDR2 SYDVKM. The CDR3 is CASSFLTSGSPSYEQYF. Written as DNA, the CDR3 is TGTGCCAGCAGTTTTCTAACTAGCGGGTCCCCCTCCTACGAGCAGTACTTC.

The chain recombines TRBV2 with TRBJ1-1; D might be TRBD1 (5 bases). V lost 1 base, J lost 4 bases, and 10 bases lay in between. The CDR3 has 14 amino acids. The germline CDR1 and CDR2 sequences are SNHLY and FYNNEI. CDR3 in DNA: TGTGCCAGCAGTGAAGGTCAGGGTGGCACTGAAGCTTTCTTT. This encodes CASSEGQGGTEAFF.

V is TRBV2 and J is TRBJ1-2; no reliable D call. Trimming cost V 4 bases and J 0 bases, with 6 bases left between them. This CDR3 comprises 13 residues. CDR1 is SNHLY, CDR2 FYNNEI, per germline. DNA of the CDR3: TGTGCCAGCAGTGGCAGAACTAACTATGGCTACACCTTC. Its translation: CASSGRTNYGYTF.

The rearrangement joins TRBV27 to TRBJ2-7; TRBD1 aligns across 9 bases. CDR1 MNHEY and CDR2 SMNVEV come from the germline V gene (reference sequence). CDR3 length: 15 amino acids. Losses at the gene ends were 5 bases for V and 5 bases for J; bases not matched to a gene: 10. CDR3 protein: CASSPSGTGFNEQYF. CDR3 DNA sequence: TGTGCCAGCAGTCCATCCGGGACAGGGTTCAACGAGCAGTACTTC.

CDR3 in DNA: TGTGCCAGCAGCATGGGACTAGCGGCAGCGGGGGAGCAGTACTTC. Its protein is CASSMGLAAAGEQYF. The chain couples TRBV7-3 to TRBJ2-7; TRBD2 matches at 11 bases. This CDR3 region has 15 residues. Germline trimming cut 5 bases from V and 7 bases from J; bases unmatched to any gene: 10. CDR1 SGHTA and CDR2 FQGTGA come from the germline V gene. The whole variable domain, filled in from reference TRBV7-3 and TRBJ2-7, reads GAGVSQTPSNKVTEKGKYVELRCDPISGHTALYWYRQSLGQGPEFLIYFQGTGAADDSGLPNDRFFAVRPEGSVSTLKIQRTERGDSAVYLCASSMGLAAAGEQYFGPGTRLTVT.

The chain recombines TRBV19 with TRBJ1-1, with D tentatively TRBD1 (6 bases). Between the trimmed V and J ends, which lost 3 bases and 7 bases, there was a span of 15 bases. Germline CDR1 reads LNHDA; CDR2 reads SQIVND (reference sequence). The CDR3 loop spans 14 amino acids. The CDR3 here is CASSIAGGNDEAFF. The CDR3 bases are TGTGCCAGTAGTATCGCGGGGGGCAATGATGAAGCTTTCTTT.

The chain links TRBV29-1 to TRBJ1-2; D is uncertain. CDR3 size: 12 residues. Germline CDR1 SQVTM, CDR2 ANQGSEA. Trimming took 4 bases from V and 0 from J, leaving 6 bases between them. The CDR3 here is CSVGTSNYGYTF. CDR3 sequence (DNA): TGCAGCGTTGGCACTTCTAACTATGGCTACACCTTC.

This rearrangement joins TRBV5-6 to TRBJ2-7; TRBD2 is a possible D gene (5 bases). Germline CDR1 and CDR2: SGHDT and YYEEEE. The CDR3 runs 12 residues. The V end was cut by 1 base, the J end by 7 bases, with 9 bases between. The CDR3 sequence: CASSLRGFEQYF. CDR3 DNA sequence: TGTGCCAGCAGCTTGCGAGGGTTTGAGCAGTACTTC.

The chain combines TRBV10-2 with TRBJ1-1; D remains ambiguous. The CDR3 runs 11 residues. The germline V gene encodes CDR1 WSHSY and CDR2 SAAADI. V shed 10 bases and J shed 7 bases, with 13 bases lying between them. In DNA, the CDR3 is TGCGCCACCCTCACGGAGAATGAAGCTTTCTTT. Translating gives CATLTENEAFF.